The 26 T cell receptor beta chains listed next were all sequenced from one sample in a study of beta chain features in type 1 diabetes. Study-wide findings and caveats: Among all four CD4+ subsets, Type 1 diabetes patients had TCRB CDR3s that were moderately but significantly shorter.

cDNA synthesis used the whole RNA isolate, giving expressed TCRB sequences. Sequencing used immunoSEQ multiplex PCR; TCRdb keeps in-frame clones, though not all of them. The table includes a few hundred thousand clones, more than 15% detected once. These TCRs are of unknown antigen specificity. The sequencing sample was made of naive CD4+ T cells from blood. These receptors all stem from a young man with type 1 diabetes.

CDR3 bases: TGTGCCAGCGGCTTGGCAGCCTACAATGAGCAGTTCTTC. Amino acids: CASGLAAYNEQFF. This sequence joins TRBV9 and TRBJ2-1; unclear D gene. This CDR3 contains 13 residues. Germline V gives CDR1 SGDLS, CDR2 YYNGEE. V was clipped by 7 bases and J by 2 bases, with 10 bases between them.

The chain employs TRBV7-9 and TRBJ1-2; 9 bases agree with TRBD1. The V gene's germline CDR1 is SEHNR and CDR2 FQNEAQ (reference sequence). With V trimmed by 6 bases and J by 7 bases, 12 bases remained unmatched. This CDR3 is 15 amino acids long. The DNA of the CDR3 is TGTGCCAGCAGTCTACCGGGACAGGGTTCGATTGGCTACACCTTC. Its translation: CASSLPGQGSIGYTF.

This clone has only a few counts. This chain links TRBV29-1 with TRBJ2-3, with TRBD2 identical over 7 bases. The germline CDR1 and CDR2 sequences are SQVTM and ANQGSEA. This CDR3 is 14 amino acids long. V lost 1 base, J lost 2 bases, and 3 bases stayed unmatched. CDR3 in DNA: TGCAGCGTTGAAGCCCGGGGGGTCACAGATACGCAGTATTTT. This sequence encodes CSVEARGVTDTQYF.

This clone was seen a few times. This chain joins TRBV9 and TRBJ2-3, with a tentative D call TRBD2 (5 bases). The CDR3 consists of 13 residues. CDR1 SGDLS and CDR2 YYNGEE come from the germline V gene. V shed 2 bases and J shed 1 base, with 5 bases lying between them. The CDR3 DNA is TGTGCCAGCAGCGTTAGCGGCACAGATACGCAGTATTTT. It translates to CASSVSGTDTQYF.

Only a few counts were recorded for this clone. The gene calls are TRBV7-2 and TRBJ2-2; 14 bases map to TRBD2. The CDR3 length is 16 residues. Germline V CDR1 and CDR2: SGHTA, FQGNSA. J lost 6 bases, V lost 5 bases, and 5 bases had no gene match. For the CDR3, the DNA is TGTGCCAGCAGCCAGGGGACTAGCGGGAGAGCCGGGGAGCTGTTTTTT. It codes for CASSQGTSGRAGELFF.

This clone was picked up a small number of times. The chain is built from TRBV29-1 and TRBJ1-5; perhaps TRBD1 as D (6 bases). Trimming stripped 6 bases from V and 5 bases from J, with 17 bases between. This CDR3 is 14 amino acids long. Germline V lookup: CDR1 SQVTM, CDR2 ANQGSEA. The CDR3 reads CSVSGGGADQPQHF. The DNA of the CDR3 is TGCAGCGTCTCCGGGGGGGGCGCCGATCAGCCCCAGCATTTT. Supplemented by reference TRBV29-1 and TRBJ1-5, the full variable domain reads SAVISQKPSRDICQRGTSLTIQCQVDSQVTMMFWYRQQPGQSLTLIATANQGSEATYESGFVIDKFPISRPNLTFSTLTVSNMSPEDSSIYLCSVSGGGADQPQHFGDGTRLSIL.

This clone was seen only a few times. The chain carries TRBV4-1 and TRBJ1-1; TRBD1 is a possible D gene (5 bases). Trimming removed 3 bases from V and 0 bases from J, with 11 bases in between. The V gene's germline CDR1 is MGHRA and CDR2 YSYEKL. The CDR3 covers 15 residues. The CDR3 is CASSQGTVMNTEAFF. CDR3 in DNA: TGCGCCAGCAGCCAGGGGACCGTGATGAACACTGAAGCTTTCTTT.

In its sample, this clone was seen a few times. The chain carries TRBV5-1 and TRBJ2-4; D may be TRBD1 or TRBD2 (5 bases each). Germline V gene lookup returns CDR1 SGHRS and CDR2 YFSETQ. V lost 4 bases, J lost 7 bases, and 15 bases lay in between. The CDR3 spans 14 residues. The CDR3 coding sequence is TGCGCCAGCAGCATACCTACCGGGGCGAACATTCAGTACTTC. The encoded protein is CASSIPTGANIQYF.

This clone has more than one count but fewer than ten. The chain links TRBV6-6 to TRBJ2-5; D unresolved. The germline V and J ends were trimmed by 0 bases and 1 base, with 9 bases remaining between them. The V gene's germline CDR1 is MNHNY and CDR2 SVGAGI (reference sequence). The CDR3 totals 15 residues. CDR3 sequence: CASSYSVQIQETQYF. The CDR3 DNA sequence: TGTGCCAGCAGTTACTCGGTGCAAATCCAAGAGACCCAGTACTTC.

A few counts support this clone. CDR3 DNA: TGTGCCAGCTCACCCTCGGGGTCCTCCTCAAACATTCAGTACTTC. Encoded protein: CASSPSGSSSNIQYF. The rearrangement links TRBV7-9 to TRBJ2-4; tentative D call: TRBD2 (5 bases). Germline CDR1 is SEHNR and CDR2 is FQNEAQ (reference sequence). V shed 8 bases and J shed 6 bases, with 20 bases lying between them. The CDR3 totals 15 residues.

The chain joins TRBV29-1 to TRBJ1-1, with 8 bases fitting TRBD1. In germline, CDR1 is SQVTM, CDR2 ANQGSEA. V trimming: 7 bases; J trimming: 2 bases; junction bases outside the gene matches: 9. The CDR3 is made up of 14 amino acids. CDR3 DNA: TGCAGCGCGACGGACAGGGTGTTTAACACTGAAGCTTTCTTT. It yields the protein CSATDRVFNTEAFF.

This clone was seen a few times. The rearrangement uses TRBV30 and TRBJ1-2, with a possible D match to TRBD1 (5 bases). Germline lookup yields CDR1 GTSNPN and CDR2 SVGIG (reference sequence). Trimming took 1 base from V and 4 from J, leaving 10 bases between them. CDR3 length: 13 amino acids. The CDR3 DNA reads TGTGCCTGGAGTGGGGGCATGGGCTATGGCTACACCTTC. Translating gives CAWSGGMGYGYTF.

This clone was detected a few times. The chain is built from TRBV29-1 and TRBJ2-3; weak D call: TRBD2 (5 bases). The CDR3 has 15 amino acids. V was pared by 2 bases and J by 2 bases, with 14 bases between. The germline gives CDR1 SQVTM, CDR2 ANQGSEA. The CDR3 DNA reads TGCAGCGTTGAACGGGGAGCGGTGACCACAGATACGCAGTATTTT. Its protein product is CSVERGAVTTDTQYF.

This clone has a handful of counts. This sequence joins TRBV14 and TRBJ2-3; no clear D gene. The CDR3 is 11 amino acids. Germline V gene data show CDR1 as SGHDN and CDR2 as FVKESK. V was shortened by 3 bases and J by 7 bases, with 5 bases between the two germline ends. The CDR3 nucleotides read TGTGCCAGCAGCCATGGTTATACGCAGTATTTT. Translated: CASSHGYTQYF.

This sequence joins TRBV27 and TRBJ2-1; no clear D gene. Germline V lookup: CDR1 MNHEY, CDR2 SMNVEV (reference sequence). Deletions cut 4 bases from V and 7 bases from J, with 17 bases between. This CDR3 is built from 15 residues. CDR3 sequence reads: CASSWGWPDPNEQFF. CDR3 bases: TGTGCCAGCAGTTGGGGTTGGCCCGACCCTAATGAGCAGTTCTTC.

A remark on this clone: At the DNA level, this CDR3 is encoded by other sequences in the same sample as well. The chain links TRBV29-1 to TRBJ2-5; 7 bases agree with TRBD2. The germline V gene encodes CDR1 SQVTM and CDR2 ANQGSEA. Unmatched junction bases numbered 2, after V lost 5 bases and J lost 2 bases. The CDR3 loop spans 12 amino acids. The CDR3 DNA sequence: TGCAGCGTTAGGGAGGGGCAAGAGACCCAGTACTTC. It specifies CSVREGQETQYF. Full variable domain (outside the CDR3, taken from reference TRBV29-1 and TRBJ2-5): SAVISQKPSRDICQRGTSLTIQCQVDSQVTMMFWYRQQPGQSLTLIATANQGSEATYESGFVIDKFPISRPNLTFSTLTVSNMSPEDSSIYLCSVREGQETQYFGPGTRLLVL.

The chain uses TRBV2 and TRBJ2-5; a weak D match, TRBD2 (5 bases). The CDR3 spans 12 residues. Trimming took off 9 bases at V and 2 bases at J, with 10 bases between the two ends. CDR1 and CDR2 (germline): SNHLY, FYNNEI. The CDR3 DNA reads as TGTGCCAGTCTACGGGATCAAGAGACCCAGTACTTC. Its translation: CASLRDQETQYF. Based on the CDR3 plus reference TRBV2 and TRBJ2-5, the full variable domain is EPEVTQTPSHQVTQMGQEVILRCVPISNHLYFYWYRQILGQKVEFLVSFYNNEISEKSEIFDDQFSVERPDGSNFTLKIRSTKLEDSAMYFCASLRDQETQYFGPGTRLLVL.

There are a few counts of this clone. Other DNA sequences in the same sample also yield this CDR3. This sequence joins TRBV30 and TRBJ1-2; D is unclear. The germline V and J ends were trimmed by 0 bases and 4 bases, with 6 bases remaining between them. There are 12 residues in the CDR3. Germline assignment: CDR1 GTSNPN and CDR2 SVGIG (reference sequence). Written as DNA, the CDR3 is TGTGCCTGGAGTGTAAGTAGCTATGGCTACACCTTC. Its translation: CAWSVSSYGYTF.

This clone has only a few counts. The CDR3 DNA is TGTGCCAGCAGCCAGGTCACGGGAGTAGCCAAAAACATTCAGTACTTC. The encoded protein is CASSQVTGVAKNIQYF. This rearrangement joins TRBV4-2 to TRBJ2-4; D possibly corresponds to TRBD2 (6 bases). The germline gives CDR1 LGHNA, CDR2 YNFKEQ. The CDR3 length is 16 residues. Between the trimmed V and J ends, which lost 3 bases and 0 bases, there was a span of 12 bases.

As regards this clone: The same CDR3 is also encoded by other DNA sequences in this sample. The chain combines TRBV9 with TRBJ2-3; D uncertain. The CDR3 has 12 amino acids. Trimming left V 0 bases short and J 4 bases short, with 3 bases between. Germline CDR1 is SGDLS and CDR2 is YYNGEE. CDR3 loop: CASSVGSDTQYF. The CDR3 nucleotides read TGTGCCAGCAGCGTAGGATCAGATACGCAGTATTTT.

This clone came up a few times. V is TRBV5-4 and J is TRBJ2-4, with D possibly being TRBD1 or TRBD2 (5 bases each). The CDR3 totals 15 residues. Trimming pared 0 bases from V and 5 bases from J, leaving 12 bases between. The germline gives CDR1 SGHNT, CDR2 YYREEE (reference sequence). CDR3 in DNA: TGTGCCAGCAGCTTGGTTTTACAGGAGGAAAACATTCAGTACTTC. Protein sequence: CASSLVLQEENIQYF.

In its sample, this clone was seen a few times. The gene calls are TRBV25-1 and TRBJ1-1; 7 nucleotides align to TRBD1. Germline-derived CDR1 and CDR2 are MGHDK and SYGVNS. The CDR3 sequence is 18 residues long. V gave up 4 bases and J gave up 4 bases; unmatched junction bases: 18. The CDR3 is CASSVYYPGQAGATEAFF. The CDR3, as DNA: TGTGCCAGCAGTGTTTACTACCCCGGACAGGCAGGCGCCACTGAAGCTTTCTTT.

A few counts support this clone. The chain joins TRBV20-1 to TRBJ2-7; D is unresolved. The CDR3 extends over 11 amino acids. CDR1 and CDR2 from the germline V gene are DFQATT and SNEGSKA (reference sequence). V lost 3 bases and J lost 8, with 11 bases in between. Here the CDR3 DNA reads TGCAGTGCTAGGGCCAATTCCCAGCAGTACTTC. Amino acid sequence: CSARANSQQYF.

The chain joins TRBV7-2 to TRBJ2-5; D not resolved. Per germline, CDR1 SGHTA and CDR2 FQGNSA. The CDR3 spans 14 residues. Deletions cut 5 bases from V and 1 base from J, with 11 bases between. CDR3 sequence: CASSPPTFQETQYF. The CDR3 bases are TGTGCCAGCAGCCCGCCGACATTCCAAGAGACCCAGTACTTC.

This clone was observed a few times. The chain joins TRBV16 to TRBJ2-5, with D uncertain. Germline V gives CDR1 KGHSY, CDR2 FQNENV. This CDR3 has 14 amino acids. Between the trimmed V and J ends, which lost 2 bases and 3 bases, there was a span of 10 bases. The CDR3 coding sequence is TGTGCCAGCAGCCAAAGGCAGGCCGAAGAGACCCAGTACTTC. This translates into CASSQRQAEETQYF.

V and J are TRBV5-4 and TRBJ2-1; D gene ambiguous. The germline V and J ends were trimmed by 1 base and 4 bases, with 12 bases remaining between them. CDR1 SGHNT and CDR2 YYREEE come from the germline V gene (reference sequence). The CDR3 extends over 15 amino acids. As DNA, the CDR3 is TGTGCCAGCAGCTTGACGCTAGAGATGTACAATGAGCAGTTCTTC. Translated, it gives CASSLTLEMYNEQFF.